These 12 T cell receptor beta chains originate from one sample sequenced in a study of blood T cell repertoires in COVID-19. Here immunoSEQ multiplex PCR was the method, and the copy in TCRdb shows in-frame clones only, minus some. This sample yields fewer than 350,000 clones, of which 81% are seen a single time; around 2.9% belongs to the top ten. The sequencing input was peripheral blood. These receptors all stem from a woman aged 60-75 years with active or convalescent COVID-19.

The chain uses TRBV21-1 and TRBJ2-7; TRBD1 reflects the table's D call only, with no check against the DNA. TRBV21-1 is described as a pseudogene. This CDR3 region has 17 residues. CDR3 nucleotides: TGTGCCAGCAGACTATCCGGGACATACGACATTTCCTACGAGCAGTACTTC. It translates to CASRLSGTYDISYEQYF.

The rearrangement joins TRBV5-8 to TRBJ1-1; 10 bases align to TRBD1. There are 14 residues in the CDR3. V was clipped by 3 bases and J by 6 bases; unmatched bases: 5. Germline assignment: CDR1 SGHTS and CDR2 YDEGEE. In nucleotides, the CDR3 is TGTGCCAGCAGCTGGGGGACAGGGGAATCTGAAGCTTTCTTT. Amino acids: CASSWGTGESEAFF.

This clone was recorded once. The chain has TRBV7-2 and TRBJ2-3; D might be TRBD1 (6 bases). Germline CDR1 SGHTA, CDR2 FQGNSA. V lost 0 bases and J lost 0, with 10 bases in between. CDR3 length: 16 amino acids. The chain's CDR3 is CASSLAGAGSTDTQYF. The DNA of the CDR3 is TGTGCCAGCAGCTTAGCGGGGGCGGGTAGCACAGATACGCAGTATTTT.

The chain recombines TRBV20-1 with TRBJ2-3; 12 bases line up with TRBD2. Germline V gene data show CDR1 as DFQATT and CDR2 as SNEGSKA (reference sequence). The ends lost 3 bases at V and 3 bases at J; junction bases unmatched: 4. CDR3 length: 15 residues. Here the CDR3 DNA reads TGCAGTGCTAGTCCACTAGCGGGGGGAACAGATACGCAGTATTTT. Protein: CSASPLAGGTDTQYF.

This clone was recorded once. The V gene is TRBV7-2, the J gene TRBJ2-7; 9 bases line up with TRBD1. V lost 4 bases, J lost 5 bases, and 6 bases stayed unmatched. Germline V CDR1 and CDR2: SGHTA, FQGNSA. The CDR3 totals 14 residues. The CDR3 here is CASSYGQGRDEQYF. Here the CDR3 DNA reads TGTGCCAGCAGCTACGGACAGGGGCGTGACGAGCAGTACTTC.

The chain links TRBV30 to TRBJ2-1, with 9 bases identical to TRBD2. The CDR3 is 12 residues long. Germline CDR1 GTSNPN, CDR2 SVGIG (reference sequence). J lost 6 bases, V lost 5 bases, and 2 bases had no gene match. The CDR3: CAWSRGGNEQFF. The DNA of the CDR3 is TGTGCCTGGTCGCGGGGGGGCAATGAGCAGTTCTTC. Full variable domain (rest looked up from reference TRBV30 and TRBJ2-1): SQTIHQWPATLVQPVGSPLSLECTVEGTSNPNLYWYRQAAGRGLQLLFYSVGIGQISSEVPQNLSASRPQDRQFILSSKKLLLSDSGFYLCAWSRGGNEQFFGPGTRLTVL.

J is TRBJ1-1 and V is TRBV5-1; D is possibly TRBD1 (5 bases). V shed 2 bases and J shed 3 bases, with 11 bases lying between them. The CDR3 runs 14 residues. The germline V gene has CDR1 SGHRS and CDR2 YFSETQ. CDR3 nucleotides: TGCGCCAGCAGCTTTGGCAGGGCGGACACTGAAGCTTTCTTT. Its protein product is CASSFGRADTEAFF.

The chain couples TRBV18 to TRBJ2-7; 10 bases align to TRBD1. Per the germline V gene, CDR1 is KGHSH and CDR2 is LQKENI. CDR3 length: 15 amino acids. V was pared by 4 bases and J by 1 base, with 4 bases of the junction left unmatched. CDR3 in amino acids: CASSRRTGGSYEQYF. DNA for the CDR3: TGTGCCAGCTCACGCAGGACAGGGGGATCCTACGAGCAGTACTTC.

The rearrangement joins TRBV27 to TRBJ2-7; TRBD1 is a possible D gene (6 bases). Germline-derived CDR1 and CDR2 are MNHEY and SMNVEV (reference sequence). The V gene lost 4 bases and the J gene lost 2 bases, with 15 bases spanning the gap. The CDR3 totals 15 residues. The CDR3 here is CASSSPNRAAYEQYF. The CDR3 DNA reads TGTGCCAGCAGTTCCCCCAACAGGGCCGCCTACGAGCAGTACTTC.

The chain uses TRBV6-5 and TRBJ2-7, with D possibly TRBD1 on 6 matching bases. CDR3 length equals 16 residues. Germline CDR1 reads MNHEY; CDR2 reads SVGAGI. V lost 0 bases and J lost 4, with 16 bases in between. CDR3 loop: CASSYSFAGEAYEQYF. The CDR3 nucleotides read TGTGCCAGCAGTTACTCATTTGCAGGGGAAGCTTACGAGCAGTACTTC.

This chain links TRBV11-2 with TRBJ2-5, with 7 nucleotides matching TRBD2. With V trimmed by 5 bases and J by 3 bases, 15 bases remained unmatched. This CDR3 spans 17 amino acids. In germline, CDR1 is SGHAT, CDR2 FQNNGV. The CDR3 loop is CASSPHGAGLLKETQYF. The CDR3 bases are TGTGCCAGCAGCCCCCATGGAGCGGGGCTCCTAAAAGAGACCCAGTACTTC.

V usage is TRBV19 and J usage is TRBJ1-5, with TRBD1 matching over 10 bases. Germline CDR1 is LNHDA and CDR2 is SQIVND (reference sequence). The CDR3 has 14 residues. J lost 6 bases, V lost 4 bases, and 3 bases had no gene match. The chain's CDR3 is CASSTGTGVQPQHF. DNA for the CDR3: TGTGCCAGTAGTACGGGGACAGGGGTTCAGCCCCAGCATTTT.